Each of the 18 T cell receptor beta chains below was sequenced from the same sample in a study of blood T cell repertoires in COVID-19. Some clones are missing from TCRdb's copy, which holds only in-frame ones; the method was immunoSEQ multiplex PCR. The sample consists of 250,000 or so clones, roughly 85% of them appearing once. The sequenced sample was PBMCs or T cells enriched from blood (not recorded which). These receptors were taken from a man younger than 40 who had recovered from COVID-19.

The rearrangement uses TRBV28 and TRBJ2-2; TRBD1 agrees at 10 bases. This CDR3 is built from 13 residues. Germline V gene lookup returns CDR1 MDHEN and CDR2 SYDVKM. Trimming at V came to 6 bases and at J to 5 bases, leaving 0 bases not matched to a gene. CDR3 region: CASRDRGTGELFF. CDR3 DNA sequence: TGTGCCAGCAGGGACAGGGGGACCGGGGAGCTGTTTTTT. The full variable domain, its missing parts supplied by reference TRBV28 and TRBJ2-2, is DVKVTQSSRYLVKRTGEKVFLECVQDMDHENMFWYRQDPGLGLRLIYFSYDVKMKEKGDIPEGYSVSREKKERFSLILESASTNQTSMYLCASRDRGTGELFFGEGSRLTVL.

J is TRBJ1-5 and V is TRBV28, with 9 nucleotides matching TRBD1. Germline V CDR1 and CDR2: MDHEN, SYDVKM. Germline trimming cut 4 bases from V and 6 bases from J; bases unmatched to any gene: 7. CDR3 length: 15 residues. Written as DNA, the CDR3 is TGTGCCAGCAGTTCCACAGGGGGCGGTAGTCAGCCCCAGCATTTT. Amino acid sequence: CASSSTGGGSQPQHF.

V gene TRBV16 combines with J gene TRBJ1-6; 8 bases line up with TRBD1. This CDR3 comprises 15 residues. V shed 0 bases, J shed 12 bases, and the junction held 7 bases outside the gene matches. Germline V gene data show CDR1 as KGHSY and CDR2 as FQNENV. In DNA, the CDR3 is TGTGCCAGCAGCCAATCAACAGGGGGGGTAGTACCCCTCCACTTT. The encoded protein is CASSQSTGGVVPLHF.

The chain carries TRBV12-3 or TRBV12-4 and TRBJ1-1; D is ambiguous. Trimming left V 2 bases short and J 1 base short, with 2 bases between. The CDR3 is 12 residues long. As DNA, the CDR3 is TGTGCCAGCAGTTTACGGAACACTGAAGCTTTCTTT. It yields the protein CASSLRNTEAFF.

The V and J genes are TRBV30 and TRBJ1-6; D call uncertain. Deletions cut 4 bases from V and 9 bases from J, with 13 bases between. This CDR3 spans 13 amino acids. Germline-derived CDR1 and CDR2 are GTSNPN and SVGIG (reference sequence). CDR3 nucleotide sequence: TGTGCCTGGACCCAGTCGGGTAGTTCACCCCTCCACTTT. Translating gives CAWTQSGSSPLHF.

This rearrangement joins TRBV30 to TRBJ1-2, with a possible D match to TRBD1 (5 bases). V lost 3 bases to trimming and J lost 4 bases, with 15 bases between them. Germline V CDR1 and CDR2: GTSNPN, SVGIG (reference sequence). The CDR3 is made up of 14 amino acids. CDR3 region: CAWRKLGLIYGYTF. The CDR3 DNA reads TGTGCCTGGAGGAAATTGGGACTGATCTATGGCTACACCTTC. The variable domain in full, with the rest retrieved from reference TRBV30 and TRBJ1-2, is SQTIHQWPATLVQPVGSPLSLECTVEGTSNPNLYWYRQAAGRGLQLLFYSVGIGQISSEVPQNLSASRPQDRQFILSSKKLLLSDSGFYLCAWRKLGLIYGYTFGSGTRLTVV.

This sequence joins TRBV28 and TRBJ1-1, with D possibly TRBD1 on 5 matching bases. V lost 3 bases and J 6 bases, leaving 20 bases between the germline ends. This CDR3 spans 16 amino acids. Germline assignment: CDR1 MDHEN and CDR2 SYDVKM. In nucleotides, the CDR3 is TGTGCCAGCAGTTTCAATTGGAGGGGTGAGAGTCCTGAAGCTTTCTTT. Translated, it gives CASSFNWRGESPEAFF.

V gene TRBV5-4 combines with J gene TRBJ1-1; 7 positions agree with TRBD1. The V gene end was trimmed by 5 bases and the J gene end by 11 bases; junction bases not matched to a gene: 12. CDR3 length: 13 residues. Germline values: CDR1 SGHNT, CDR2 YYREEE (reference sequence). CDR3 nucleotides: TGTGCCAGCAGGGACGGGACAGATTCATATGCTTTCTTT. Its translation is CASRDGTDSYAFF.

The genes are TRBV19 and TRBJ2-6; 8 nucleotides match TRBD1. CDR1 and CDR2 from the germline V gene are LNHDA and SQIVND (reference sequence). This CDR3 is built from 17 residues. The V and J ends lost 3 bases and 2 bases, in that order; junction bases with no gene match: 6. The CDR3 protein is CASSIGQGTAGANVLTF. The DNA of the CDR3 is TGTGCCAGTAGTATTGGACAGGGAACGGCTGGGGCCAACGTCCTGACTTTC.

The chain carries TRBV28 and TRBJ1-2, with TRBD1 matching 10 bases. V was pared by 4 bases and J by 4 bases, with 6 bases of the junction left unmatched. The CDR3 totals 15 residues. Germline values: CDR1 MDHEN, CDR2 SYDVKM. The CDR3 coding sequence is TGTGCCAGCAGTTGGCCGACAGGGGGCGGCTATGGCTACACCTTC. It encodes CASSWPTGGGYGYTF.

This chain uses TRBV12-3 or TRBV12-4 with TRBJ1-5; no firm D call. The CDR3 length is 12 residues. Between the trimmed V and J ends, which lost 1 base and 6 bases, there was a span of 4 bases. CDR3 nucleotide sequence: TGTGCCAGCAGTTTAGTCGGTCAGCCCCAGCATTTT. Translating it yields CASSLVGQPQHF.

This CDR3 reads CASSPPGQMNEKLFF. The DNA for the CDR3 is TGTGCCAGCAGTCCACCGGGACAGATGAATGAAAAACTGTTTTTT. The chain uses TRBV6-5 and TRBJ1-4; TRBD1 matches 7 bases. CDR1 and CDR2 (germline): MNHEY, SVGAGI. The V segment lost 5 bases and the J segment 5 bases; nucleotides outside the gene matches: 8. CDR3 length: 15 residues.

The chain combines TRBV4-1 with TRBJ2-2; 10 nucleotides agree with TRBD2. There are 16 residues in the CDR3. J gave up 2 bases and V 6 bases, and 6 bases lay outside the gene matches. From germline, CDR1 is MGHRA and CDR2 YSYEKL. Here the CDR3 reads CASSLSGGANTGELFF. The CDR3 DNA reads TGCGCCAGCAGTCTCAGCGGGGGGGCAAACACCGGGGAGCTGTTTTTT.

The genes are TRBV3-1 (or the pseudogene TRBV3-2) and TRBJ1-6, with a weak D call TRBD1 (6 bases). CDR3 length: 12 residues. Germline V gene sequence: CDR1 LGHDT, CDR2 YNNKEL (reference sequence). Trimming pared 5 bases from V and 11 bases from J, leaving 10 bases between. CDR3: CASSGYRAPLHF. The CDR3 DNA reads TGTGCCAGCAGCGGCTACAGGGCACCCCTCCACTTT.

This chain links TRBV2 with TRBJ2-5, with TRBD1 matching 8 bases. Unmatched junction bases numbered 10, after V lost 8 bases and J lost 5 bases. Germline lookup yields CDR1 SNHLY and CDR2 FYNNEI. CDR3 size: 14 residues. The CDR3 DNA follows: TGTGCCAGCGGGGCCGGGACAGGATCGGAGACCCAGTACTTC. Its protein product is CASGAGTGSETQYF.

V gene TRBV4-3 combines with J gene TRBJ2-5, with TRBD2 matching 16 bases. The CDR3 consists of 17 residues. Germline CDR1 LGHNA, CDR2 YSLEER. V gave up 2 bases and J gave up 6 bases; unmatched junction bases: 6. Written as DNA, the CDR3 is TGCGCCAGCAGCCAAAGCAGGGGACTAGCGGGGGGGAAGACCCAGTACTTC. Translating gives CASSQSRGLAGGKTQYF.

The J gene is TRBJ1-2, the V gene TRBV28; D remains ambiguous. The CDR3 totals 11 residues. V was cut by 7 bases and J by 8 bases, with 11 bases left in between. From germline, CDR1 is MDHEN and CDR2 SYDVKM. CDR3 bases: TGTGCCAGCACCCACAGAAAGGGCTACACCTTC. It encodes CASTHRKGYTF.

The V and J genes are TRBV19 and TRBJ1-1; D possibly corresponds to TRBD1 (5 bases). Germline lookup yields CDR1 LNHDA and CDR2 SQIVND (reference sequence). The CDR3 runs to 12 residues. V was pared by 4 bases and J by 5 bases, with 8 bases between. CDR3 nucleotide sequence: TGTGCCAGTAGTACGCGACAGACTGAAGCTTTCTTT. It specifies CASSTRQTEAFF.